This T cell receptor beta chain originates from a study of persistence of HIV-infected CD4 T cells. Overall study findings and caveats: TCRbeta richness was lower in CMV- and Gag-responding cells than in anti-CD3/anti-CD28-responding cells.

Worth noting for this clone: The antigen is undetermined.

This was the immunoSEQ version 4 assay in survey mode. This table comes from immunoSEQ multiplex PCR, and its TCRdb copy is limited to in-frame clones, with some not included. The repertoire holds about 64,000 clones, with 65% to 75% as singletons. V lost 4 bases, J lost 9 bases, and 13 bases stayed unmatched. This CDR3 spans 16 amino acids. The germline CDR1 and CDR2 sequences are KGHDR and SFDVKD. Overlapping HIV-1 Gag 15-mer peptides at roughly 1 ug per peptide per mL were used. Memory cells lacking CD40L and CD69 with high CD45RO were sorted. This receptor was obtained from an adult man with HIV who was CMV-seropositive. The material sequenced was CD4+ T cells sorted from PBMCs after roughly 18-hour stimulation, taken from a patient who received antiretroviral therapy. This chain uses TRBV24-1 with TRBJ1-5; 8 nucleotides line up with TRBD1. The CDR3 protein is CATSDQSDRGPRPQHF. Here the CDR3 DNA reads TGTGCCACCAGTGACCAATCCGACAGGGGCCCCCGGCCCCAGCATTTT.